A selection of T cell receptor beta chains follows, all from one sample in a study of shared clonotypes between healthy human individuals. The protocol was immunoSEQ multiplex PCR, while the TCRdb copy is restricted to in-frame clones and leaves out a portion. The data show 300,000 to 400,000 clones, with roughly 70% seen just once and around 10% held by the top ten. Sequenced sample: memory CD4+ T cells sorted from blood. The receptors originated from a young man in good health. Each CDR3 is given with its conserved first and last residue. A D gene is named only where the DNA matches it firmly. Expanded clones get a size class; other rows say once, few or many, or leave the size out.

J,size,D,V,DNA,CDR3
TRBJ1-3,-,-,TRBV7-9,TGTGCCAGCAGCTTCGGATCCGGGACAAACACCATATATTTT,CASSFGSGTNTIYF
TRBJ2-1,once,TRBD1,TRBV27,TGTGCCAGCAGTCCCCGCCGGACAGGGGGCTCGGTCAATGAGCAGTTCTTC,CASSPRRTGGSVNEQFF
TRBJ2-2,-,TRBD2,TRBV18,TGTGCCAGCTCCCGGGGACTAGAGGTGGAGCTGTTTTTT,CASSRGLEVELFF
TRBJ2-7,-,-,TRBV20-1,TGCAGTGCCATACCTTTTAACGAGCAGTACTTC,CSAIPFNEQYF
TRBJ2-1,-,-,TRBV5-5,TGTGCCAGCAGCTTGACGGGGGTCAGTGCCTACAATGAGCAGTTCTTC,CASSLTGVSAYNEQFF
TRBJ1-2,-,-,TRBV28,TGTGCCAGCAGTTTGGGTCAGGGGTATGGCTACACCTTC,CASSLGQGYGYTF
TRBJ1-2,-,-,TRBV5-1,TGCGCCAGCAGCTCTGACAGCGGGCTATCATATGGCTACACCTTC,CASSSDSGLSYGYTF
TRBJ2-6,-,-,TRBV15,TGTGCCACCTCACCGGGTGGGACTGGGGCCAACGTCCTGACTTTC,CATSPGGTGANVLTF
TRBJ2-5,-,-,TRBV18,TGTGCCAGCTCACCACCCGGGGGCCTTGGGGAGACCCAGTACTTC,CASSPPGGLGETQYF
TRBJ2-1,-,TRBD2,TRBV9,TGTGCCAGCAGCGTAGGACTAGCGGGACCTAGCTCCTACAATGAGCAGTTCTTC,CASSVGLAGPSSYNEQFF
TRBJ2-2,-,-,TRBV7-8,TGTGCCAGCAGCGAAACCCGACTGCCTCGCACCGGGGAGCTGTTTTTT,CASSETRLPRTGELFF
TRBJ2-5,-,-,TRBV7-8,TGTGCCAGCAGCTTAGTCCAAGGGGCCGAGACCCAGTACTTC,CASSLVQGAETQYF
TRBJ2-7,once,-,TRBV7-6,TGTGCCAGCAGCTCAATAGGGAGGGGGGACAGCGACGAGCAGTACTTC,CASSSIGRGDSDEQYF
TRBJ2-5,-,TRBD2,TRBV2,TGTGCCACCGCTAGCGGGAGGGAGACCCAGTACTTC,CATASGRETQYF
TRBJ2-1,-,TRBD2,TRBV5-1,TGCGCCAGCAGCCATGCTAGCGGGAGGCCATACAATGAGCAGTTCTTC,CASSHASGRPYNEQFF
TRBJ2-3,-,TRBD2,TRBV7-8,TGTGCCAGCAGCTTGACTAGCGGGAGCACAGATACGCAGTATTTT,CASSLTSGSTDTQYF
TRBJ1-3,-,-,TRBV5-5,TGTGCCAGCAGTTTTACCCATGGAAACACCATATATTTT,CASSFTHGNTIYF
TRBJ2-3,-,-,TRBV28,TGTGCCAGCACCCCGGTCGGGATGAGCACAGATACGCAGTATTTT,CASTPVGMSTDTQYF
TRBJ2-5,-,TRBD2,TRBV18,TGTGCCAGCTCACTACCCCTAGCGGGTGGTGAGACCCAGTACTTC,CASSLPLAGGETQYF
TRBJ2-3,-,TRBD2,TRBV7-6,TGTGCCAGCAGCTTGGGACTAGCGGGACTCAGACAAGACACAGATACGCAGTATTTT,CASSLGLAGLRQDTDTQYF
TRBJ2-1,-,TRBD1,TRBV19,TGTGCCAGTAGTATAGTAAAGGGACAGGGGAACAATGAGCAGTTCTTC,CASSIVKGQGNNEQFF
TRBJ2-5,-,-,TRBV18,TGTGCCAGCTCACCAGTCGGTCCTATTGGAGGGGAGACCCAGTACTTC,CASSPVGPIGGETQYF
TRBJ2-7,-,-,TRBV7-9,TGTGCCAGCAGCGAGGGACCGGGGGAGCAGTACTTC,CASSEGPGEQYF